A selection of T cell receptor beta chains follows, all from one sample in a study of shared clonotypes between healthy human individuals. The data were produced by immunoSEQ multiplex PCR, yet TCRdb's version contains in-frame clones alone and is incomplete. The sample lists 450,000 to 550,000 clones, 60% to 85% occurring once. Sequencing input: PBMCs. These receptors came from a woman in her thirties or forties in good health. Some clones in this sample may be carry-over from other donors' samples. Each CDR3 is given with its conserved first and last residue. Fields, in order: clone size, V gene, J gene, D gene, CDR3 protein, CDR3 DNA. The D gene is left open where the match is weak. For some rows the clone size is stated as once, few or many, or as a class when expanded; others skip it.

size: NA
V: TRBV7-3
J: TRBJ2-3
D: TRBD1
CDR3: CASSLTGQSTDTQYF
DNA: TGTGCCAGCAGCTTAACGGGACAGAGCACAGATACGCAGTATTTT

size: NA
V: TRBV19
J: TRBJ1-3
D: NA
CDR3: CASSISSGSSGNTIYF
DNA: TGTGCCAGTAGTATTTCATCGGGGAGCTCTGGAAACACCATATATTTT

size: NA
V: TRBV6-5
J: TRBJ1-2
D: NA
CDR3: CASSDGTPLYGYTF
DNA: TGTGCCAGCAGTGATGGGACCCCCCTCTATGGCTACACCTTC

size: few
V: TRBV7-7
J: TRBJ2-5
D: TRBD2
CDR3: CASSLGGRGRETQYF
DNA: TGTGCTAGCAGCTTGGGCGGGAGAGGTAGGGAGACCCAGTACTTC

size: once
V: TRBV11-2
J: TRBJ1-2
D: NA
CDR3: CASSLDHRAGSYGYTF
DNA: TGTGCCAGCAGCTTAGATCATCGGGCAGGGAGCTATGGCTACACCTTC

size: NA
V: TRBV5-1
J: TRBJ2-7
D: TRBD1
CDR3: CASSPQGAGEQYF
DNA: TGCGCCAGCAGCCCACAGGGGGCAGGGGAGCAGTACTTC

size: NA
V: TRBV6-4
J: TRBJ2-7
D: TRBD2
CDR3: CARLRTPGLDPEQYF
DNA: TGTGCCAGGCTCAGAACCCCGGGACTAGATCCCGAGCAGTACTTC

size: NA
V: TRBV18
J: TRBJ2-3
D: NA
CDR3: CASSLGKADTQYF
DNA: TGTGCCAGCTCCCTAGGGAAGGCAGATACGCAGTATTTT

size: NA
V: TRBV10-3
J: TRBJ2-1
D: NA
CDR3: CATGTLADEQFF
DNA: TGTGCCACCGGGACTCTAGCCGATGAGCAGTTCTTC

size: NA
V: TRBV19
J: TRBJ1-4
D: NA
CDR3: CASRNTGSMDEKLFF
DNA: TGTGCCAGTCGTAACACGGGTAGCATGGATGAAAAACTGTTTTTT

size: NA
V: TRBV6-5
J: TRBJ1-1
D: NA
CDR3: CASSRNRVGTEAFF
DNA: TGTGCCAGCAGCCGAAACAGGGTGGGCACTGAAGCTTTCTTT

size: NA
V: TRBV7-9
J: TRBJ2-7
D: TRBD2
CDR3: CASVKVLAGGYEQYF
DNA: TGTGCCAGCGTTAAGGTCCTAGCGGGGGGCTACGAGCAGTACTTC

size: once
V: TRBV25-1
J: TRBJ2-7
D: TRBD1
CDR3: CASSPGTVPHEQYF
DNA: TGTGCCAGCAGCCCCGGGACAGTCCCCCACGAGCAGTACTTC

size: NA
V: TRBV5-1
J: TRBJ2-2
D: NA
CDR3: CASSLMASTTGELFF
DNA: TGCGCCAGCAGCTTGATGGCCAGTACCACCGGGGAGCTGTTTTTT

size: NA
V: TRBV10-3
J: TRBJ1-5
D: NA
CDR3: CAMGTVNQPQHF
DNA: TGTGCCATGGGGACGGTCAATCAGCCCCAGCATTTT

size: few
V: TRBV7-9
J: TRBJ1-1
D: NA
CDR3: CASSLAGRGNTEAFF
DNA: TGTGCCAGCAGCTTAGCGGGCAGGGGGAACACTGAAGCTTTCTTT

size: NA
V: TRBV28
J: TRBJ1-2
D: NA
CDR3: CASTNGRGGHYGYTF
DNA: TGTGCCAGCACCAATGGACGCGGGGGCCACTATGGCTACACCTTC

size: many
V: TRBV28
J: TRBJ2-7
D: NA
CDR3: CASPLQGTVCEQYF
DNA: TGTGCCAGCCCCCTCCAGGGAACCGTCTGCGAGCAGTACTTC

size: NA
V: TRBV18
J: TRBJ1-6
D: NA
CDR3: CASSGAPDSPLHF
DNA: TGTGCCAGCTCAGGGGCGCCAGATTCACCCCTCCACTTT

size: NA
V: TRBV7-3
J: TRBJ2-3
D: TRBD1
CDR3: CASSRRGLVDTQYF
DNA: TGTGCCAGCAGCCGCAGGGGGTTGGTAGATACGCAGTATTTT

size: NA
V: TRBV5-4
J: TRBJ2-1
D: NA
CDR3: CASTRLTYNEQFF
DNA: TGTGCCAGCACCCGTTTGACTTACAATGAGCAGTTCTTC

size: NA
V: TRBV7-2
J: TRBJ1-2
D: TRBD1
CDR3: CASSPYTGQAGYGYTF
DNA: TGTGCCAGCAGCCCCTACACCGGACAGGCGGGGTATGGCTACACCTTC

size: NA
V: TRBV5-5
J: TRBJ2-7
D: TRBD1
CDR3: CASSLEAGGVYEQYF
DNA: TGTGCCAGCAGCTTGGAGGCAGGGGGCGTGTACGAGCAGTACTTC

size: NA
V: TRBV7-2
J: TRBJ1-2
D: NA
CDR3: CASSLVGQSPYGYTF
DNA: TGTGCCAGCAGCTTAGTCGGACAGTCACCCTATGGCTACACCTTC

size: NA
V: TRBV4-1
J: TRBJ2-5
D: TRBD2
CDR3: CASSHGTSGRVETQYF
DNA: TGCGCCAGCAGCCACGGGACTAGCGGGAGGGTAGAGACCCAGTACTTC

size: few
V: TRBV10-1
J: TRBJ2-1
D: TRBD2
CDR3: CASSDQREVNEQFF
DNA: TGCGCCAGCAGTGACCAGCGGGAGGTGAATGAGCAGTTCTTC

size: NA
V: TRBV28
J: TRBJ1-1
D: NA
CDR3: CAVWDLNTEAFF
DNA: TGTGCCGTCTGGGACCTGAACACTGAAGCTTTCTTT

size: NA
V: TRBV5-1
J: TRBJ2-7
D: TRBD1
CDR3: CASSDTGGTGEQYF
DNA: TGCGCCAGCAGCGACACAGGGGGCACAGGCGAGCAGTACTTC

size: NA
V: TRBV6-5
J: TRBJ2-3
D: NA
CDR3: CASSKRGYSQYF
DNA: TGTGCCAGCAGCAAGAGGGGCTATTCGCAGTATTTT

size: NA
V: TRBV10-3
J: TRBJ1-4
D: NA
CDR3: CAISEEGGSNEKLFF
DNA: TGTGCCATCAGTGAGGAGGGAGGATCTAATGAAAAACTGTTTTTT

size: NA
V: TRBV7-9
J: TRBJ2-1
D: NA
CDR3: CASSATGSSYNEQFF
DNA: TGTGCCAGCAGCGCGACAGGAAGCTCCTACAATGAGCAGTTCTTC

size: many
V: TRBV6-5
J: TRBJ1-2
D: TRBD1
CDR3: CASSYLQGADGYTF
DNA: TGTGCCAGCAGTTACCTGCAGGGGGCGGATGGCTACACCTTC

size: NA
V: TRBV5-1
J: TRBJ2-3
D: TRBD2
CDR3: CASSLTSGNGGDTQYF
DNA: TGCGCCAGCAGTCTGACTAGCGGGAATGGTGGAGATACGCAGTATTTT

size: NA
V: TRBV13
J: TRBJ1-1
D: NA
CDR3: CASLSTVNTEAFF
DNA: TGTGCCAGCCTGTCTACGGTGAACACTGAAGCTTTCTTT

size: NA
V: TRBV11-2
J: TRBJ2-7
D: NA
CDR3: CASSLAQGFYEQYF
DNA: TGTGCCAGCAGCTTAGCTCAGGGTTTCTACGAGCAGTACTTC

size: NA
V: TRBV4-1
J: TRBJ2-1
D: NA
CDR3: CASSPPGVGDPENEQFF
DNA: TGCGCCAGCAGCCCCCCCGGGGTAGGGGACCCGGAGAATGAGCAGTTCTTC